The rows below give T cell receptor beta chains drawn from one sample of a study of T-cell memory formation after mild COVID-19. Via MiXCR, TCRdb re-called the 5' RACE reads, giving one row per CDR3 protein. The profile covers around 340,000 distinct CDR3 sequences, with 10% to 15% appearing a single time and 20% to 25% taken by the ten largest. Sequenced material: PBMCs or a T cell subset sorted from them (not recorded which). The receptors derive from a man aged 18 to 30 who had mild COVID-19 (a few samples of this study predate the infection). Cell type and time point are not known. Both conserved end residues are part of each CDR3. The D gene is left open where the match is weak. Rows may omit the clone size; those that give it use once, few, many or a size class.

v_call,j_call,d_call,clone_size,cdr3_nt,cdr3_aa
TRBV20-1,TRBJ2-2,NA,NA,TGCAGTGTCCCTCTGAGACGAGGGACCGGGGAGCTGTTTTTT,CSVPLRRGTGELFF
TRBV6-5,TRBJ2-3,TRBD1,NA,TGTGCCAGCAGTTATTTGACCGGGACAGGGGCAGATACGCAGTATTTT,CASSYLTGTGADTQYF
TRBV7-3,TRBJ2-1,TRBD2,NA,TGTGCCAGCAGTTGGACTAGCGGGGGGGCTTATGAGCAGTTCTTC,CASSWTSGGAYEQFF
TRBV7-2,TRBJ1-2,TRBD1,few,TGTGCCAGCAGCTTAGGAACGGACAGGGGGAGGATTATGGGCTACACCTTC,CASSLGTDRGRIMGYTF
TRBV12-3/TRBV12-4,TRBJ1-5,NA,NA,TGTGCCAGCACCCGGAGCGGGGCAGCGGGCAATCAGCCCCAGCATTTT,CASTRSGAAGNQPQHF
TRBV12-3/TRBV12-4,TRBJ1-5,NA,NA,TGTGCCAGCACCGCGACAGGTTATCAGCCCCAGCATTTT,CASTATGYQPQHF
TRBV15,TRBJ1-2,NA,NA,TGTGCCACCAGCAGAGATAGGGGATCCTATGGCTACACCTTC,CATSRDRGSYGYTF
TRBV5-1,TRBJ1-2,TRBD1,few,TGCGCCAGCAGCCCCAGGGGGGACCATGGCTACACCTTC,CASSPRGDHGYTF
TRBV20-1,TRBJ2-1,TRBD1,NA,TGCAGTGCTCGGACAGGGTATGGGGAGCAGTTCTTC,CSARTGYGEQFF
TRBV7-2,TRBJ1-2,NA,NA,TGTGCCAGCAGCGTAACCCCCCGGGACATCAGCGAGGGCTACACCTTC,CASSVTPRDISEGYTF
TRBV12-3/TRBV12-4,TRBJ1-2,TRBD1,few,TGTGCCAGCAGTCCGGGACAGGGGGCGGGTGGCTACACCTTC,CASSPGQGAGGYTF
TRBV18,TRBJ1-2,NA,NA,TGTGCCAGCTCACCACCTTCGCAGGGGTTGTTTGGCTACACCTTC,CASSPPSQGLFGYTF
TRBV9,TRBJ2-3,TRBD1,NA,TGTGCCAGCAGCCCCAGACAGGGGGCCACAGATACGCAGTATTTT,CASSPRQGATDTQYF
TRBV29-1,TRBJ1-2,NA,few,TGCAGCGTTGACAGTGATAACTATGGCTACACCTTC,CSVDSDNYGYTF
TRBV5-1,TRBJ2-2,TRBD2,few,TGCGCCAGCAGCTGGACGACTAGCGGGGGCACCGGGGAGCTGTTTTTT,CASSWTTSGGTGELFF
TRBV20-1,TRBJ2-3,TRBD1,few,TGCAGTGCTAGTAACGGACAGGGTTCCACAGATACGCAGTATTTT,CSASNGQGSTDTQYF
TRBV11-2,TRBJ1-2,TRBD1,NA,TGTGCCAGCAGCTTAGGGGGGGACAGAGCCTATGGCTACACCTTC,CASSLGGDRAYGYTF
TRBV7-6,TRBJ2-1,NA,many,TGTGCCAGCAGCTTAAGGCGGGGGCCTGAGCAGTTCTTC,CASSLRRGPEQFF
TRBV7-2,TRBJ1-1,NA,NA,TGTGCCAGCCGGTTGGATGCGATGAACACTGAAGCTTTCTTT,CASRLDAMNTEAFF
TRBV6-5,TRBJ1-5,NA,few,TGTGCCAGCAGTAGAAGACTACAGGGAGGTAATCAGCCCCAGCATTTT,CASSRRLQGGNQPQHF
TRBV5-1,TRBJ1-3,NA,NA,TGCGCCAGCAGCCAACAGGGTGTGTTTGGAAACACCATATATTTT,CASSQQGVFGNTIYF
TRBV7-2,TRBJ2-2,TRBD2,NA,TGTGCCAGCAGCCGGGAGGTGACCGGGGAGCTGTTTTTT,CASSREVTGELFF
TRBV24-1,TRBJ2-5,NA,NA,TGTGCCACCAGTGATTTATGGAGGGAGACCCAGTACTTC,CATSDLWRETQYF
TRBV20-1,TRBJ2-5,NA,NA,TGCAGTGCTAGCGGGCAGCAAGAGACCCAGTACTTC,CSASGQQETQYF
TRBV5-1,TRBJ1-6,NA,NA,TGCGCCAGCAGCTCTTTTGGGACCTATAATTCACCCCTCCACTTT,CASSSFGTYNSPLHF
TRBV20-1,TRBJ2-5,TRBD1,NA,TGCAGTGCACCGACGACAGGGGAGACCCAGTACTTC,CSAPTTGETQYF
TRBV3-1,TRBJ1-6,NA,many,TGTGCCAGCACCCCGGGACGGGGGAATTCACCCCTCCACTTT,CASTPGRGNSPLHF
TRBV7-2,TRBJ1-1,NA,few,TGTGCCAGCAGCCCGGCGATGACTGAAGCTTTCTTT,CASSPAMTEAFF
TRBV11-2,TRBJ1-2,NA,few,TGTGCCAGCAGCTACGGACGGGGGCTGGCTAACTATGGCTACACCTTC,CASSYGRGLANYGYTF
TRBV7-2,TRBJ1-1,TRBD1,few,TGTGCCAGCAGCCGTCAGACCGGGACAGGGGTTGCGGAAGCTTTCTTT,CASSRQTGTGVAEAFF
TRBV5-6,TRBJ2-7,NA,few,TGTGCCAGCAGCTTGGGAGGAGGGGAAGAGCAGTACTTC,CASSLGGGEEQYF
TRBV19,TRBJ2-6,TRBD2,few,TGTGCCAGTAGTATAAGCGGGGCCGGGGCCAACGTCCTGACTTTC,CASSISGAGANVLTF
TRBV4-2,TRBJ2-3,TRBD2,few,TGTGCCAGCAGCCACCAGTTAGCGGGGGCGAGCACAGATACGCAGTATTTT,CASSHQLAGASTDTQYF
TRBV10-3,TRBJ2-1,NA,few,TGTGCCATCACCGGGGAGAATGAGCAGTTCTTC,CAITGENEQFF
TRBV5-1,TRBJ2-1,NA,many,TGCGCCAGCAGCCGGGGTGGCGGCTCCTACAATGAGCAGTTCTTC,CASSRGGGSYNEQFF
TRBV4-3,TRBJ1-3,NA,few,TGCGCCAGCAGCCGGGGGGAGGGCATGGCTGGAAACACCATATATTTT,CASSRGEGMAGNTIYF
TRBV6-1,TRBJ2-5,NA,NA,TGTGCCAGCAGTTCCGGGGACGGGACTCTGGGGTTCGAGACCCAGTACTTC,CASSSGDGTLGFETQYF
TRBV3-1,TRBJ1-1,NA,few,TGTGCCAGCAGCCAAAGAACAGGGTTCGCTGAAGCTTTCTTT,CASSQRTGFAEAFF
TRBV5-4,TRBJ2-5,NA,many,TGTGCCAGCAGCCACCCCGCGAAGGAGACCCAGTACTTC,CASSHPAKETQYF
TRBV6-4,TRBJ2-3,NA,few,TGTGCCAGCAGTGCGACGACTAGCACAGATACGCAGTATTTT,CASSATTSTDTQYF
TRBV7-9,TRBJ1-3,NA,few,TGTGCCAGCAGCTTGGAGCAGTGGAACACCATATATTTT,CASSLEQWNTIYF
TRBV28,TRBJ1-6,TRBD1,few,TGTGCCAGCAGTGCAGGACAGGGTAATCCCTATAATTCACCCCTCCACTTT,CASSAGQGNPYNSPLHF
TRBV12-3/TRBV12-4,TRBJ2-3,NA,few,TGTGCCAGCAGTCCGGACAGTAAGCGCGACGGTACGCAGTATTTT,CASSPDSKRDGTQYF
TRBV14,TRBJ1-2,NA,NA,TGTGCCAGCAGGGGAGCGACGGGTTGGGGCTACACCTTC,CASRGATGWGYTF
TRBV5-1,TRBJ2-3,NA,NA,TGCGCCAGCAGCGCGGTACAGGTCACAGATACGCAGTATTTT,CASSAVQVTDTQYF
TRBV5-6,TRBJ1-1,NA,NA,TGTGCCAGCAGCCTGTGGGGGGCCACTGAAGCTTTCTTT,CASSLWGATEAFF
TRBV6-2/TRBV6-3,TRBJ2-2,TRBD2,few,TGTGCCAGCAGGTTTCTAGCGGACACCGGGGAGCTGTTTTTT,CASRFLADTGELFF
TRBV7-9,TRBJ2-7,NA,few,TGTGCCAGCGAGAGTAGGTCCTACGAGCAGTACTTC,CASESRSYEQYF
TRBV4-2,TRBJ1-6,NA,many,TGTGCCAGCAGCCAAGGTTACAGGCAGAGCTCCTATAATTCACCCCTCCACTTT,CASSQGYRQSSYNSPLHF
TRBV20-1,TRBJ2-1,NA,few,TGCAGTGCGAGGCGATTGGACCACTCCTACAATGAGCAGTTCTTC,CSARRLDHSYNEQFF
TRBV7-9,TRBJ2-3,TRBD2,NA,TGTGCCAGCACCCCCGGGGGCGGGGGGAACACAGATACGCAGTATTTT,CASTPGGGGNTDTQYF
TRBV7-9,TRBJ2-1,NA,few,TGTGCCAGCAGCCCACTCTGGGAGCTGGACAATGAGCAGTTCTTC,CASSPLWELDNEQFF
TRBV25-1,TRBJ2-2,NA,NA,TGTGCCAGCGCTACAGCCGGGGAGCTGTTTTTT,CASATAGELFF
TRBV6-6,TRBJ1-3,NA,few,TGTGCCAGCAGTTACTCATGGGGTGGAAACACCATATATTTT,CASSYSWGGNTIYF
TRBV6-4,TRBJ2-3,TRBD1,many,TGTGCCAGCAGTGACTCACAGGGGTCAACAGATACGCAGTATTTT,CASSDSQGSTDTQYF